The TCR beta chain under discussion was sequenced for a study of CD8 T cells in ankylosing spondylitis. Study-wide results and caveats: It appeared that ankylosing spondylitis blood was characterized by a TCR beta motif of roughly 8 highly homologous variants.

Generation of TCR beta libraries employed quantitative 5'-RACE incorporating molecular barcodes. Using its own MiXCR run on the 5' RACE reads, TCRdb lists one record per CDR3 protein. The table records under 30,000 distinct CDR3 sequences, approximately 12% of them present only once. Notes on this clonotype: Its matching antigen is unknown.

Material: blood. This sequence was found in a male donor with ankylosing spondylitis or in good health (not recorded which).

The CDR3 reads CASSPTGANTEAFF. The CDR3 DNA reads TGTGCCAGCAGTCCCACGGGGGCGAACACTGAAGCTTTCTTT. This sequence joins TRBV27 and TRBJ1-1; maybe TRBD1 (6 bases). The CDR3 is 14 residues long. The ends were cut back, 5 bases at V and 1 base at J, with 11 bases in the middle. Germline-derived CDR1 and CDR2 are MNHEY and SMNVEV (reference sequence).